The rows below give T cell receptor beta chains drawn from one sample of a study of blood T cell repertoires in COVID-19. TCRdb's copy holds only in-frame clones and misses some; the assay was immunoSEQ multiplex PCR. The table lists roughly 150,000 clones, 70% to 80% of them singletons. Material: peripheral blood. All receptors come from a woman aged 60-70 years with COVID-19, enrolled during active disease. The CDR3 runs from the conserved cysteine through the conserved F or W. D genes are given only for firm matches. Clone size is given for some rows only: seen once, a few or many times, or a class if the clone is expanded.

clone_size,v_call,d_call,j_call,cdr3_aa,cdr3_nt
few,TRBV27,TRBD2,TRBJ2-3,CASSRGKLAGGPQSTDTQYF,TGTGCCAGCAGTCGAGGGAAACTAGCGGGAGGGCCCCAGAGCACAGATACGCAGTATTTT
-,TRBV9,-,TRBJ2-5,CASSVEAGQETQYF,TGTGCCAGCAGCGTAGAGGCAGGACAAGAGACCCAGTACTTC
-,TRBV5-4,-,TRBJ1-2,CASSLYGMGGYTF,TGTGCCAGCAGCTTGTACGGGATGGGAGGCTACACCTTC
-,TRBV6-5,-,TRBJ1-1,CASSYYRVQNTEAFF,TGTGCCAGCAGTTACTACAGGGTGCAGAACACTGAAGCTTTCTTT
few,TRBV7-2,TRBD1,TRBJ2-2,CASSLRDRGSVELFF,TGTGCCAGCAGCTTACGCGACAGGGGATCAGTGGAGCTGTTTTTT
-,TRBV7-2,TRBD1,TRBJ2-7,CASSLASARGQAVRYEQYF,TGTGCCAGCAGCTTAGCGTCAGCCCGGGGACAGGCGGTAAGGTACGAGCAGTACTTC
-,TRBV7-9,-,TRBJ1-1,CASSHRINTEAFF,TGTGCCAGCAGCCACAGGATAAACACTGAAGCTTTCTTT
-,TRBV24-1,TRBD1,TRBJ2-3,CATSVGQGAVDTQYF,TGTGCCACCAGTGTGGGACAGGGGGCCGTAGATACGCAGTATTTT
-,TRBV3-1/TRBV3-2,-,TRBJ2-1,CASTPRGGEGRRNEQFF,TGTGCCAGCACCCCTAGGGGGGGGGAGGGTCGTAGGAATGAGCAGTTCTTC
once,TRBV28,-,TRBJ1-5,CASKGGNQPQHF,TGTGCCAGCAAGGGAGGCAATCAGCCCCAGCATTTT
once,TRBV6-2/TRBV6-3,-,TRBJ2-5,CASSQPVGRMETQYF,TGTGCCAGCAGTCAGCCGGTGGGGCGTATGGAGACCCAGTACTTC
-,TRBV27,TRBD2,TRBJ2-7,CASSPPWTSGHEQYF,TGTGCCAGCAGTCCCCCTTGGACTAGCGGGCACGAGCAGTACTTC
-,TRBV14,TRBD2,TRBJ2-1,CASSRLAGGQGEQFF,TGTGCCAGCAGCCGGCTGGCGGGGGGCCAGGGTGAGCAGTTCTTC
-,TRBV11-2,-,TRBJ1-2,CASSGPGQNYGYTF,TGTGCCAGCAGCGGACCGGGACAAAACTATGGCTACACCTTC
few,TRBV28,TRBD1,TRBJ1-4,CASRGGPDRGVEKLFF,TGTGCCAGCAGAGGGGGGCCAGACAGGGGGGTTGAAAAACTGTTTTTT
-,TRBV3-1/TRBV3-2,-,TRBJ2-3,CASSQERAYTDTQYF,TGTGCCAGCAGCCAAGAGAGGGCCTACACAGATACGCAGTATTTT
-,TRBV6-5,-,TRBJ2-5,CASSSKRSTQYF,TGTGCCAGCAGTTCAAAACGGAGTACCCAGTACTTC
many,TRBV5-6,TRBD2,TRBJ2-7,CASRRPGGYEQYF,TGTGCCAGCAGGCGACCGGGGGGGTACGAGCAGTACTTC
once,TRBV9,TRBD1,TRBJ1-6,CASSVDSGGYSPLHF,TGTGCCAGCAGCGTAGACTCAGGGGGGTACTCACCCCTCCACTTT
-,TRBV11-2,TRBD1,TRBJ2-7,CASSLLQGQGYEQYF,TGTGCCAGCAGCCTTCTCCAGGGACAGGGCTACGAGCAGTACTTC
many,TRBV3-1/TRBV3-2,-,TRBJ1-5,CASSQDLFQPQHF,TGTGCCAGCAGCCAAGATCTCTTTCAGCCCCAGCATTTT
-,TRBV2,TRBD2,TRBJ2-1,CASRGGSSIGNEQFF,TGTGCCAGCAGGGGCGGGAGTAGCATTGGCAATGAGCAGTTCTTC
few,TRBV5-6,-,TRBJ2-5,CASSFLTQAETQYF,TGTGCCAGCAGCTTTTTGACCCAAGCGGAGACCCAGTACTTC
few,TRBV28,TRBD1,TRBJ1-1,CASRTGFKTEAFF,TGTGCCAGCAGGACAGGGTTTAAGACTGAAGCTTTCTTT
-,TRBV19,TRBD1,TRBJ1-2,CASSIGTGYGYTF,TGTGCCAGTAGTATCGGGACAGGCTATGGCTACACCTTC
-,TRBV20-1,TRBD2,TRBJ2-3,CSASELAGQYF,TGCAGTGCTAGTGAGCTAGCGGGGCAGTATTTT
-,TRBV3-1/TRBV3-2,-,TRBJ1-1,CASSQVGAEAFF,TGTGCCAGCAGCCAAGTCGGTGCTGAAGCTTTCTTT
-,TRBV7-9,TRBD1,TRBJ2-2,CASSLRQGTGELFF,TGTGCCAGCAGCCTACGACAGGGAACCGGGGAGCTGTTTTTT
-,TRBV29-1,TRBD1,TRBJ1-1,CSVWDRGPTEAFF,TGCAGCGTTTGGGACAGGGGGCCTACTGAAGCTTTCTTT